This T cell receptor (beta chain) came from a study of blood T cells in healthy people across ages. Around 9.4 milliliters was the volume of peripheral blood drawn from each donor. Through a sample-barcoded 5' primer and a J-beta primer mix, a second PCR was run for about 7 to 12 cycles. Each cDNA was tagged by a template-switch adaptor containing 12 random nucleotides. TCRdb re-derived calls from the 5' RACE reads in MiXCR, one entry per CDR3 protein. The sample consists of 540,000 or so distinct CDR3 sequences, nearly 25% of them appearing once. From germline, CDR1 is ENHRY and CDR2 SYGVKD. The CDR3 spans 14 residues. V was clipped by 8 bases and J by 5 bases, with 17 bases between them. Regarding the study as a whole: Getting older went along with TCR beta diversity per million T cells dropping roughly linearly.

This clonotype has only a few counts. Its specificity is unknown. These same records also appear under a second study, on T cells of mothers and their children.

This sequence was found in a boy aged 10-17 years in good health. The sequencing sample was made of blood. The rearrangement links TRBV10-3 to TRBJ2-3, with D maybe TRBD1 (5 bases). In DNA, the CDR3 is TGTGCCATCCGGTCAGGGATAGAACGAGATACGCAGTATTTT. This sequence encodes CAIRSGIERDTQYF.